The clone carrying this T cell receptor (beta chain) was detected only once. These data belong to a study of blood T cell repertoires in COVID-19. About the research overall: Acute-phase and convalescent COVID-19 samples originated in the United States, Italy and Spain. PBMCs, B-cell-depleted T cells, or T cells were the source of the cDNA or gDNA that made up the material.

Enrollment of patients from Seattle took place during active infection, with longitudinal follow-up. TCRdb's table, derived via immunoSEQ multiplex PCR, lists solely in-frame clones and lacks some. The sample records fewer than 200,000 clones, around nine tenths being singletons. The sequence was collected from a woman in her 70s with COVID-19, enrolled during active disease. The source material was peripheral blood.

CDR3 nucleotides: TGTGCCAGCAGCGTAGAGTACAGGGCTGCCTATGGCTACACCTTC. Translating it yields CASSVEYRAAYGYTF. The gene calls are TRBV9 and TRBJ1-2; D may be TRBD1 (6 bases). V lost 0 bases and J 4 bases, leaving 13 bases between the germline ends. CDR3 length equals 15 residues. From germline, CDR1 is SGDLS and CDR2 YYNGEE.